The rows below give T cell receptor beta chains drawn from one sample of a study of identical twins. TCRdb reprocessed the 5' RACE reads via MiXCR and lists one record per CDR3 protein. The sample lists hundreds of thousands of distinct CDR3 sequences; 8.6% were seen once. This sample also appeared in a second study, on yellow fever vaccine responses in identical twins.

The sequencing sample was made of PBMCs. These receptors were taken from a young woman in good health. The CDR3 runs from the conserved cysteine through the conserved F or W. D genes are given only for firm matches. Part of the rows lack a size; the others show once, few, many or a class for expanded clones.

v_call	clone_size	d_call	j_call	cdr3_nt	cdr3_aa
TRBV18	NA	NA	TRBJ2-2	TGTGCCAGCTCACCACCGGCACCGAGAAAGAACACCGGGGAGCTGTTTTTT	CASSPPAPRKNTGELFF
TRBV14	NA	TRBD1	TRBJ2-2	TGTGCCAGCAGCCAAGAACGGCACAGGGGGCGGCCCGGGGAGCTGTTTTTT	CASSQERHRGRPGELFF
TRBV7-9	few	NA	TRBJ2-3	TGTGCCAGCACCCGAGGAGGGGAGCGCACAGATACGCAGTATTTT	CASTRGGERTDTQYF
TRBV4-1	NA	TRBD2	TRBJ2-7	TGCGCCAGCAGCCAAGATCCGGCCGGGGGGGCGTACGAGCAGTACTTC	CASSQDPAGGAYEQYF
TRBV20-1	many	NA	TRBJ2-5	TGCAGTGCTAGTATTGCCGAGGAGACCCAGTACTTC	CSASIAEETQYF
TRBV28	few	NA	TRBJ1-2	TGTGCCAGCAATCTACCTTCGGGGGGCGCGGACGGCTACACCTTC	CASNLPSGGADGYTF
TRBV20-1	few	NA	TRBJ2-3	TGCAGTGCAATCCCGCCGGGGACAGATACGCAGTATTTT	CSAIPPGTDTQYF
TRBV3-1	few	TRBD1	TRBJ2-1	TGTGCCAGCAGCCACTCAAACTTCGGACAGGGTAAGGTTAATGAGCAGTTCTTC	CASSHSNFGQGKVNEQFF
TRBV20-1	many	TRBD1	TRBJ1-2	TGCAGTCCTTTAGACAGGGGGCAAGTTAACTATGGCTACACCTTC	CSPLDRGQVNYGYTF
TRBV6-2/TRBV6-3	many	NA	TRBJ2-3	TGTGCCAGCAGTTACCCAGATACGCAGTATTTT	CASSYPDTQYF
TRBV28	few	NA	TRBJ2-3	TGTGCCAGCACCCGGTCGGGCACAGCTACCACAGATACGCAGTATTTT	CASTRSGTATTDTQYF
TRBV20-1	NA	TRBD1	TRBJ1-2	TGCAGTGCTAGAGGTCCTATCCAGGGGGACTATGGCTACACCTTC	CSARGPIQGDYGYTF
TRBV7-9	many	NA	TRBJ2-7	TGTGCCAGCGTCCCCTGGGGAGAAGGGCCGACCTACGAGCAGTACTTC	CASVPWGEGPTYEQYF
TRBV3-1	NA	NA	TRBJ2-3	TGTGCCAGCAGCCCTAGCTGGGTCACAGATACGCAGTATTTT	CASSPSWVTDTQYF
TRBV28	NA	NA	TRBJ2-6	TGTGCCAGCAGTTTATGGGGCAGCGACTCTGGGGCCAACGTCCTGACTTTC	CASSLWGSDSGANVLTF
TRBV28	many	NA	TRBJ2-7	TGTGCCAGCAGTTTAGGGTCAGGGAGCCCCTACGAGCAGTACTTC	CASSLGSGSPYEQYF
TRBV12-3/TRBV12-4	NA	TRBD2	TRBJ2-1	TGTGCCAGCAGTTCTAGCGGGCCTAGATATCAGTTCTTC	CASSSSGPRYQFF
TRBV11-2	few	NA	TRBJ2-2	TGTGCCAGCAGCTTAGTCCTTGCAGTCGGGGAGCTGTTTTTT	CASSLVLAVGELFF
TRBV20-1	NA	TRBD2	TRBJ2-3	TGCAGTGCTAGCGATCCCCTGACTAGCGGCACAGATACGCAGTATTTT	CSASDPLTSGTDTQYF
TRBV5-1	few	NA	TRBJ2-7	TGCGCCAGCAGCTTGGGGGACATCAAAGGTCGGGAGCAGTACTTC	CASSLGDIKGREQYF
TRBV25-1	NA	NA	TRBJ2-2	TGTGCCAGCAGTGAGCCGGGCCTCTCGGCCGGGGAGCTGTTTTTT	CASSEPGLSAGELFF
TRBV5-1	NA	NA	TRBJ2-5	TGCGCCAGCAGCTTGGCCGCGAGGCAACAAGAGACCCAGTACTTC	CASSLAARQQETQYF
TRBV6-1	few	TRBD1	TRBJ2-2	TGTGCCAGCAGCCCTAATGACAGGGGGCGAACCGGGGAGCTGTTTTTT	CASSPNDRGRTGELFF
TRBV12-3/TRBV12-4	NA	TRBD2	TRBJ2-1	TGTGCCAGCAGTTTTCGGGCGGGAGGATCGCCCTACAATGAGCAGTTCTTC	CASSFRAGGSPYNEQFF
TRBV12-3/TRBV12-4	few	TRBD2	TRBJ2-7	TGTGCCAGCAGTTTAGCGGGCGGGAGGAAGGAGCAGTACTTC	CASSLAGGRKEQYF
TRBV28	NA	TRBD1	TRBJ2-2	TGTGCCAGCAGTCCCCTCGGACAGGCCGGGGAGCTGTTTTTT	CASSPLGQAGELFF
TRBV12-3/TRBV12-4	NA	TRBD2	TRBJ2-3	TGTGCCACCTCCCGACTAGCGGGAGTTACGCAGTATTTT	CATSRLAGVTQYF
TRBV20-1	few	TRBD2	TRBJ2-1	TGCAGTGCTCCAAAGCGGGAGGGTGAGCAGTTCTTC	CSAPKREGEQFF
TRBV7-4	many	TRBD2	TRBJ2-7	TGTGCCAAGAACCTAGCGGGGGGTAGCTACGAGCAGTACTTC	CAKNLAGGSYEQYF
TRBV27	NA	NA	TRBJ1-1	TGTGCCAGCAGCCTAGACGGAGCAATCTTAAGAGCTTTCTTT	CASSLDGAILRAFF
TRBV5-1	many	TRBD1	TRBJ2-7	TGCGCCAGCAGCTTGGTACAGGGGTTGGGCGAGCAGTACTTC	CASSLVQGLGEQYF
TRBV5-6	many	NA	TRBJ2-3	TGTGCCAGCAGCTCCCAGCACCGCCTAGGGGATACGCAGTATTTT	CASSSQHRLGDTQYF
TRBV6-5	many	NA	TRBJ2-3	TGTGCCAGCAGTTATATGCGGCTTGACACAGATACGCAGTATTTT	CASSYMRLDTDTQYF
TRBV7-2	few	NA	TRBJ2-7	TGTGCCAGCAGCTTAATAGGGACAGCGGGATACGAGCAGTACTTC	CASSLIGTAGYEQYF
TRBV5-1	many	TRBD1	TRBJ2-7	TGCGCCAGCAGCTTGGCTTCCGGGACAGGGGTATTCTACGAGCAGTACTTC	CASSLASGTGVFYEQYF
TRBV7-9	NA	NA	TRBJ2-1	TGTGCCAGCAGCTTCCAGGAGCAGTTCTTC	CASSFQEQFF
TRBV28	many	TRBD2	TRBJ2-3	TGTGCCAGCAATCAGGGCGGGAGGGGAGATACGCAGTATTTT	CASNQGGRGDTQYF
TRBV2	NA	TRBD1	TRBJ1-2	TGTGCCAGCAGTGAAATGGGTGGACAGGGGATAGGCACCTTC	CASSEMGGQGIGTF
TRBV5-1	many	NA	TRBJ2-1	TGCGCCAGCAGCTTGTTTGAAAGATACAATGAGCAGTTCTTC	CASSLFERYNEQFF